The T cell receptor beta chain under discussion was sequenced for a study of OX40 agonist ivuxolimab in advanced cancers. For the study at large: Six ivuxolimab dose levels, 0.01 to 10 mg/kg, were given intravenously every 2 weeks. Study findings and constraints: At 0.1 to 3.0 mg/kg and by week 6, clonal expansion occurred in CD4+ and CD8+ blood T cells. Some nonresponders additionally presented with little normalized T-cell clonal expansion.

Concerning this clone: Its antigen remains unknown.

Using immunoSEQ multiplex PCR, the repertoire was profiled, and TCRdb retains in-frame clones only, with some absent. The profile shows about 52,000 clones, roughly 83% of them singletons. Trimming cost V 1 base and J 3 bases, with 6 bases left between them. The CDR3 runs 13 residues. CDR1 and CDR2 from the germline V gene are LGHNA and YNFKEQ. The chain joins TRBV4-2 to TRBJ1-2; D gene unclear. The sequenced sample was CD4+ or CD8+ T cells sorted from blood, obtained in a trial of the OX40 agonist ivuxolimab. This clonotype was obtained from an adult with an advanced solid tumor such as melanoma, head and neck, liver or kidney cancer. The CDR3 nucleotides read TGTGCCAGCAGCCAAGGTCTGTACTATGGCTACACCTTC. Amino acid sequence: CASSQGLYYGYTF.